This T cell receptor (beta chain) was obtained from a study of T cell responses to AZD1222 COVID-19 vaccine. General study points: Spike was spanned by vaccine-associated CD4 TCRs, with dominance at 160-218 and 743-854.

The repertoire was sequenced with immunoSEQ multiplex PCR; TCRdb's copy has only in-frame clones and lacks some. The sample lists about 86,000 clones, over 85% occurring once. CDR3 size: 14 residues. Between the trimmed V and J ends, which lost 2 bases and 2 bases, there was a span of 10 bases. CDR1 is MNHEY, CDR2 SVGAGI, per germline. Notes on this clone: Antigen specificity is unknown.

The chain uses TRBV6-5 and TRBJ2-7, with D perhaps being TRBD1 or TRBD2 (5 bases each). The TCR comes from an adult in good health. The material was peripheral blood, obtained on day 0 of AZD1222 vaccination. The CDR3 sequence is CASSYGRGPYEQYF. In DNA form, the CDR3 reads TGTGCCAGCAGTTACGGAAGGGGACCCTACGAGCAGTACTTC.